The clone carrying this T cell receptor beta chain was seen once. Antigen unknown. The team produced cDNA through 5'RACE using 10-nucleotide random UMIs. A single record per CDR3 protein comes from TCRdb applying MiXCR to the 5' RACE reads. Here the sample spans tens of thousands of distinct CDR3 sequences, 9.4% being singletons. This entry belongs to a study of neurological immune-mediated disorders. Study-level points and caveats: Expanded clones shared no identical CDR3 amino acid sequences across subjects, which suggested private TCR-beta repertoires in all groups.

The CDR3 has 14 amino acids. V lost 4 bases to trimming and J lost 0 bases, with 10 bases between them. Germline V gene data show CDR1 as SGHRS and CDR2 as YFSETQ. The sequenced sample was PBMCs. V and J are TRBV5-1 and TRBJ1-1; D gene uncertain. This sequence was found in a man aged 50-60 years in good health. In DNA form, the CDR3 reads TGCGCCAGCAGCGCTTCCAGCATGAACACTGAAGCTTTCTTT. Translating gives CASSASSMNTEAFF.